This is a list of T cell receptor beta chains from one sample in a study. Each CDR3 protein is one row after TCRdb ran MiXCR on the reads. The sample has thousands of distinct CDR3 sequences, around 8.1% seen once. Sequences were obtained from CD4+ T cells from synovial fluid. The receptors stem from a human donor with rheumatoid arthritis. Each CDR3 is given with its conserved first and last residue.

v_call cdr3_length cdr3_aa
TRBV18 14 CASSWTGVSYEQYF
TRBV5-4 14 CASSYGGPFNEQYF
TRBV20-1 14 CSARVPGPNQPQHF
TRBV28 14 CASSLGPGNQPQHF
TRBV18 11 CASSPTSGLVF
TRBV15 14 CATSRGQGSYEQYF
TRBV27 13 CATARRSSYEQYF
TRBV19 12 CASKTEYTEAFF
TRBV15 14 CATSRDPSTGTQYF
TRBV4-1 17 CASSKVEGLAGDGEQFF
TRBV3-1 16 CASSRGGRQNTGELFF
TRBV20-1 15 CSARDSTGSGNTIYF
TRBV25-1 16 CASSANPATRAGELFF
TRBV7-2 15 CASSLGAFSYNEQFF
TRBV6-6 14 CASSYGRSSTEAFF
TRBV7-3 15 CASSLTLGEKDTQYF
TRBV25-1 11 CATRLGGGYTF
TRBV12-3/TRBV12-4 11 CASSRGTEAFF
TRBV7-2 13 CASSLYRNRPQHF
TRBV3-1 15 CASSLPYGAKNIQYF
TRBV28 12 CASSLFGDGYTF
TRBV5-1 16 CASSYTETGVNTEAFF
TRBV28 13 CASSFKGADTQYF
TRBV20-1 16 CSAPLAGGSDYNEQFF
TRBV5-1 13 CASSSGITGELFF
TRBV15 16 CATSRDLAGAGREQFF
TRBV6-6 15 CASSYGREAGNTIYF
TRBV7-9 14 CASSFPQEDEKLFF
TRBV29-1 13 CSVEVQQNTEAFF
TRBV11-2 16 CASSPLGRSSYNEQFF
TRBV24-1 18 CATSDSTGSGAFNQPQHF
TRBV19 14 CASSNYRDPGELFF
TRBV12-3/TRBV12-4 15 CASSKGLLGANVLTF
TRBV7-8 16 CASSLATGVGVYEQYF
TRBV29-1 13 CSARDSSVHEQYF
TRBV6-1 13 CASKETLGSEAFF
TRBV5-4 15 CASSFRTGGREKLFF
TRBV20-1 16 CSARDRASGRSYEQFF
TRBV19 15 CASSIYGGRDYEQYF
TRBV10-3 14 CAINREELAGELFF
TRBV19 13 CASSSLMNGELFF
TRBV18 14 CASSPGRDNSPLHF
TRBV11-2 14 CASSLEGSFYGYTF
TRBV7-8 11 CASSTDYTQYF
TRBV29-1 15 CSVEDTSTKYNEQFF
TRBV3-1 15 CASSLSGTVTDTQYF
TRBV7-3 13 CASSLSSDGEAFF
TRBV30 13 CAWSKGPAPEQYF
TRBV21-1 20 CASNPRGWTSGLRAKNIQYF
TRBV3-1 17 CASSQFSRTGSNQPQHF
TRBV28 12 CASSLPAGPLHF
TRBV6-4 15 CASSQQRANTGELFF
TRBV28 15 CASSLSGGFGYEQYF